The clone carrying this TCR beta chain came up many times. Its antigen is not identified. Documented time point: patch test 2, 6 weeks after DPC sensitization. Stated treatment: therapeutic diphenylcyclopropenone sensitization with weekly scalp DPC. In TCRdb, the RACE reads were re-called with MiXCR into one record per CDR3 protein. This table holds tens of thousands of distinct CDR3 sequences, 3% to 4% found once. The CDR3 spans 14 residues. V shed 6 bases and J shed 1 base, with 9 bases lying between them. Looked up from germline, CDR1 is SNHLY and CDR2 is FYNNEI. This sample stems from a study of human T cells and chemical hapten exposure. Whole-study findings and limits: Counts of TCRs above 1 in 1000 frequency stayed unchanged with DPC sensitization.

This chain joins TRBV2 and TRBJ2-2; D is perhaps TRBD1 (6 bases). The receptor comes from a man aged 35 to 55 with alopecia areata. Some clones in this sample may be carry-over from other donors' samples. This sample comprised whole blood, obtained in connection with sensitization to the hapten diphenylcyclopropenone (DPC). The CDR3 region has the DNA TGTGCCAGCAGCTGGGGACAGAACACCGGGGAGCTGTTTTTT. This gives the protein CASSWGQNTGELFF.